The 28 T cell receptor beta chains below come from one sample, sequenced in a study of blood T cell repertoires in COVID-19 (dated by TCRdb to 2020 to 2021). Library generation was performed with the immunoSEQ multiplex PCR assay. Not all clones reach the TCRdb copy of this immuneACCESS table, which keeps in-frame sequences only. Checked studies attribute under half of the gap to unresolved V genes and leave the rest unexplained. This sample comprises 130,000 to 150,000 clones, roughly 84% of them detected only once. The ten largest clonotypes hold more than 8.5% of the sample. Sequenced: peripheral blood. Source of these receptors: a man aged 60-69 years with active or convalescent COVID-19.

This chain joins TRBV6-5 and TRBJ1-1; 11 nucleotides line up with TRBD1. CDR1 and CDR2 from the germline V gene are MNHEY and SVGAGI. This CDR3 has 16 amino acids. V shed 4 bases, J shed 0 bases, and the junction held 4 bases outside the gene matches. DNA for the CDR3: TGTGCCAGCAGTTGGACAGGGGGCTTGTTGAACACTGAAGCTTTCTTT. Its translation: CASSWTGGLLNTEAFF.

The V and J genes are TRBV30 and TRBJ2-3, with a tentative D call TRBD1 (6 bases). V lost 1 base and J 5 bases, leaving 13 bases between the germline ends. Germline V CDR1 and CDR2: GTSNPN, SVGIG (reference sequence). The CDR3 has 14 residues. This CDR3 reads CAWSDPPGEDTQYF. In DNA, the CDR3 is TGTGCCTGGAGTGATCCCCCAGGGGAAGATACGCAGTATTTT. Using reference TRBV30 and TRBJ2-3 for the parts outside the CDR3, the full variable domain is SQTIHQWPATLVQPVGSPLSLECTVEGTSNPNLYWYRQAAGRGLQLLFYSVGIGQISSEVPQNLSASRPQDRQFILSSKKLLLSDSGFYLCAWSDPPGEDTQYFGPGTRLTVL.

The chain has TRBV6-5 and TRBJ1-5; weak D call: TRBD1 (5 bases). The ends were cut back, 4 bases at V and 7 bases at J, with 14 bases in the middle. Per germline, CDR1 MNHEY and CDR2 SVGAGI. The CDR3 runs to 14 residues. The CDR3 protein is CASSLDNLYQPQHF. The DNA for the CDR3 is TGTGCCAGCAGTTTGGACAATCTGTACCAGCCCCAGCATTTT.

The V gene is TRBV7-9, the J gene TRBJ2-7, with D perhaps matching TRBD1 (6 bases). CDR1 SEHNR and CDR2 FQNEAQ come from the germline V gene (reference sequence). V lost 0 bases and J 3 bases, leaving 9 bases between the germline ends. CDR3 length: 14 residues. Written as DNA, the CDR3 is TGTGCCAGCAGCTTAGCCAACAGGGTCTACGAGCAGTACTTC. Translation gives CASSLANRVYEQYF. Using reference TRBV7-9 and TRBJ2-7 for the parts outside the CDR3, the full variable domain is DTGVSQNPRHKITKRGQNVTFRCDPISEHNRLYWYRQTLGQGPEFLTYFQNEAQLEKSRLLSDRFSAERPKGSFSTLEIQRTEQGDSAMYLCASSLANRVYEQYFGPGTRLTVT.

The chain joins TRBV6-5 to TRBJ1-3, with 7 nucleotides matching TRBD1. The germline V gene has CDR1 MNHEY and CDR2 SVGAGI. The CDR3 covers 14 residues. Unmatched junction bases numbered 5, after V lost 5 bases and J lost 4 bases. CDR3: CASSQTGNGNTIYF. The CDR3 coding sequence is TGTGCCAGCAGTCAGACAGGGAACGGAAACACCATATATTTT.

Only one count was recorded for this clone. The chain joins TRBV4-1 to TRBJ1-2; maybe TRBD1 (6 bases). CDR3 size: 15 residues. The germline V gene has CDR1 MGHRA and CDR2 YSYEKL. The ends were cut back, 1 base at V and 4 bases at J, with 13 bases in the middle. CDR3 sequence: CASSQVRGGGYGYTF. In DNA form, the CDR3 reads TGCGCCAGCAGCCAAGTCAGGGGTGGCGGCTATGGCTACACCTTC.

CDR3 sequence (DNA): TGTGCCAGCACCTTGGGGCAGCTAACTAATGAAAAACTGTTTTTT. Its translation is CASTLGQLTNEKLFF. V is TRBV6-5 and J is TRBJ1-4, with D possibly TRBD1 on 5 matching bases. Germline V gene data show CDR1 as MNHEY and CDR2 as SVGAGI. The CDR3 is 15 residues long. The germline V and J ends were trimmed by 7 bases and 1 base, with 13 bases remaining between them.

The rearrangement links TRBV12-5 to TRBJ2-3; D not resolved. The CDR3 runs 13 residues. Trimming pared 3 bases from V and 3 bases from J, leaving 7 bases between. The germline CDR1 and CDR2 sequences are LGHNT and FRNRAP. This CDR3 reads CASGFARTDTQYF. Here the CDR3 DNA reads TGTGCTAGTGGTTTTGCTAGGACAGATACGCAGTATTTT.

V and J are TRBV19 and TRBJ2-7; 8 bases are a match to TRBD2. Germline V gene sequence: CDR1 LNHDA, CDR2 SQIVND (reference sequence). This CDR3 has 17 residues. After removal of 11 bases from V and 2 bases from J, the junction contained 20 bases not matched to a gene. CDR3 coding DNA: TGTGCCGGGCCCGATCGGTTAAGCGGGAGAAGTGCCTACGAGCAGTACGTC. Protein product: CAGPDRLSGRSAYEQYV.

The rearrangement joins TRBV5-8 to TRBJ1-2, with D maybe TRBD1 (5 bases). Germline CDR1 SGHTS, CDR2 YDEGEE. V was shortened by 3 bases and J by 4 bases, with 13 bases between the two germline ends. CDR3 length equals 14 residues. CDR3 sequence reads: CASSSAGLSYGYTF. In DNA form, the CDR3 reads TGTGCCAGCAGCTCCGCAGGGCTTAGCTATGGCTACACCTTC.

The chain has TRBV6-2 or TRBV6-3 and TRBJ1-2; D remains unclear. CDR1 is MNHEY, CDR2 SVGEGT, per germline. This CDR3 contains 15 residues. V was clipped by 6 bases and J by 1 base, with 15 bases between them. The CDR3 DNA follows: TGTGCCAGCAGCCCCATCGGCAGCGGTAACTATGGCTACACCTTC. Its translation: CASSPIGSGNYGYTF.

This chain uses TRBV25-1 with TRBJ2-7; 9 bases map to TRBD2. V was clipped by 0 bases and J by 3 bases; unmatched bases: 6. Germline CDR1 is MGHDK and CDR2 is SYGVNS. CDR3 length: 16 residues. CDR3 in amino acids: CASSEYENSGGYEQYF. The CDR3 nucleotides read TGTGCCAGCAGTGAATATGAGAATAGCGGGGGCTACGAGCAGTACTTC.

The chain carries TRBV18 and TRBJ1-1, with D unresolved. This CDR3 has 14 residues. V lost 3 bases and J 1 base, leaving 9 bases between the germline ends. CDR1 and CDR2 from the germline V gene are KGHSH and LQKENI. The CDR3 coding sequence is TGTGCCAGCTCACCGCAGGCCCAGAACACTGAAGCTTTCTTT. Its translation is CASSPQAQNTEAFF.

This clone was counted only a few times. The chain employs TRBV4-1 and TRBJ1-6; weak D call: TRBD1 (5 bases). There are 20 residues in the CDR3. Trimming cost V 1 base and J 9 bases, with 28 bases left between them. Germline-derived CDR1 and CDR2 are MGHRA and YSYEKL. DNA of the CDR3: TGCGCCAGCAGCCAAGGACATCAGGTCATACTGTTTCGGAGGGGTTCACCCCTCCACTTT. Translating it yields CASSQGHQVILFRRGSPLHF.

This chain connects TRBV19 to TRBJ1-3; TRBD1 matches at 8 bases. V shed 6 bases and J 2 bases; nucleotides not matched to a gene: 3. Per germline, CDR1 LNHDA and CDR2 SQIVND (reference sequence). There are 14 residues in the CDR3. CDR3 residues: CASRRTGTGNTIYF. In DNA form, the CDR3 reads TGTGCCAGTAGAAGGACAGGGACTGGAAACACCATATATTTT.

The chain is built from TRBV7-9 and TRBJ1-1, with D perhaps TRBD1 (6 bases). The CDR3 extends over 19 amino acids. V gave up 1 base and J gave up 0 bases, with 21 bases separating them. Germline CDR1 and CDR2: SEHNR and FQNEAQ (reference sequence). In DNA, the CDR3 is TGTGCCAGCAGCTTAGAAAGACTCAATGTGGACAGCTTGAACACTGAAGCTTTCTTT. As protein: CASSLERLNVDSLNTEAFF. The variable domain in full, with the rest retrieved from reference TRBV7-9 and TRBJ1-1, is DTGVSQNPRHKITKRGQNVTFRCDPISEHNRLYWYRQTLGQGPEFLTYFQNEAQLEKSRLLSDRFSAERPKGSFSTLEIQRTEQGDSAMYLCASSLERLNVDSLNTEAFFGQGTRLTVV.

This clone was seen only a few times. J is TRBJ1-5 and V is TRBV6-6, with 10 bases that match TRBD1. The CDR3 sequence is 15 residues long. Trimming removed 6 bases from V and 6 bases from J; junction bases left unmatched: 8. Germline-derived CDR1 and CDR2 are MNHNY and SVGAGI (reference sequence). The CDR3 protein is CASRSRDRGPQPQHF. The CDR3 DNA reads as TGTGCCAGCAGAAGCCGGGACAGGGGTCCTCAGCCCCAGCATTTT.

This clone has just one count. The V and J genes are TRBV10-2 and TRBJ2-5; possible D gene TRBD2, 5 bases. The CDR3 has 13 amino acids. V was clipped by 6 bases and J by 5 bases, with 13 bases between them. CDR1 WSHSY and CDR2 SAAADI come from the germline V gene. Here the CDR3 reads CASSGVVVETQYF. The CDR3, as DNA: TGCGCCAGCAGCGGGGTTGTGGTGGAGACCCAGTACTTC.

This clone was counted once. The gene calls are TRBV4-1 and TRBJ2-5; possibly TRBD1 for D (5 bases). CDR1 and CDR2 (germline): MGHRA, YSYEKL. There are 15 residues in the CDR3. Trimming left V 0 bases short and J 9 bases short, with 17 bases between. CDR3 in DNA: TGCGCCAGCAGCCAAGATCCCGCAGGGCCTGGGGCCCAGTACTTC. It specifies CASSQDPAGPGAQYF.

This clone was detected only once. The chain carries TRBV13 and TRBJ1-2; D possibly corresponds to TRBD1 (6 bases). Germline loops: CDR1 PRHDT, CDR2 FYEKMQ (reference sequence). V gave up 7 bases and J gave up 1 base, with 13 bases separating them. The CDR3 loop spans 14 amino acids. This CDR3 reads CASTKDRSNYGYTF. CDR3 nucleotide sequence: TGTGCCAGCACCAAGGACAGAAGTAACTATGGCTACACCTTC. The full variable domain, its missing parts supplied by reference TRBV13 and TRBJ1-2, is AAGVIQSPRHLIKEKRETATLKCYPIPRHDTVYWYQQGPGQDPQFLISFYEKMQSDKGSIPDRFSAQQFSDYHSELNMSSLELGDSALYFCASTKDRSNYGYTFGSGTRLTVV.

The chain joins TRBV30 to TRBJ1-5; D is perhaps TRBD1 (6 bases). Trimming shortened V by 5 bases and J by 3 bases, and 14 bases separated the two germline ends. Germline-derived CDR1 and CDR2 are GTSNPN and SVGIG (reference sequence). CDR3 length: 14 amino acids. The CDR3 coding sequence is TGTGCCTGGGATATGGGGGCGCACAATCAGCCCCAGCATTTT. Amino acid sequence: CAWDMGAHNQPQHF.

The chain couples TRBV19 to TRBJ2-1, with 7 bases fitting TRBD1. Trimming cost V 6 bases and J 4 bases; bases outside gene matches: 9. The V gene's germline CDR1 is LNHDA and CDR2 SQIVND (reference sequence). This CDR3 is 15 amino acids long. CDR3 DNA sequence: TGTGCCAGTAGGGCCGACAGGGTCTATTACAATGAGCAGTTCTTC. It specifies CASRADRVYYNEQFF.

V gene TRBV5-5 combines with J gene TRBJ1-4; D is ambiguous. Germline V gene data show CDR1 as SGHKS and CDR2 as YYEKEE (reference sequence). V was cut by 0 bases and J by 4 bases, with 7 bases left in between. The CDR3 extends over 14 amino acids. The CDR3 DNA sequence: TGTGCCAGCAGCTTGGTTTATAATAATGAAAAACTGTTTTTT. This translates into CASSLVYNNEKLFF.

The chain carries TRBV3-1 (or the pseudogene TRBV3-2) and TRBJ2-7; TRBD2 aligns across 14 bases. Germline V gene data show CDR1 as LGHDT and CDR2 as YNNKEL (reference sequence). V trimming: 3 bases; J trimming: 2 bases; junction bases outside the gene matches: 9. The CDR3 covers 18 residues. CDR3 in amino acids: CASSHTTGTSGGPYEQYF. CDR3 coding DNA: TGTGCCAGCAGCCATACCACCGGGACTAGCGGGGGCCCCTACGAGCAGTACTTC.

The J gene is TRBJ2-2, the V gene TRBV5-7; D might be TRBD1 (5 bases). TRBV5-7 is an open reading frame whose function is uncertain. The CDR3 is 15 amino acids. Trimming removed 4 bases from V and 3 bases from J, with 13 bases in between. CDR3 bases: TGTGCCAGCAGCCCCGGACAAGGGGACACCGGGGAGCTGTTTTTT. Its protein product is CASSPGQGDTGELFF.

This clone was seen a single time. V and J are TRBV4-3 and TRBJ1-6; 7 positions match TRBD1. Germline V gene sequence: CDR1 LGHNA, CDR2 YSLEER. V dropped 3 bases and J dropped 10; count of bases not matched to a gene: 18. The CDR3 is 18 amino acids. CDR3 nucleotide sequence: TGCGCCAGCAGCCAGTTATTAAGAGGGGGCGTTGGCCTATCACCCCTCCACTTT. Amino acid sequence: CASSQLLRGGVGLSPLHF.

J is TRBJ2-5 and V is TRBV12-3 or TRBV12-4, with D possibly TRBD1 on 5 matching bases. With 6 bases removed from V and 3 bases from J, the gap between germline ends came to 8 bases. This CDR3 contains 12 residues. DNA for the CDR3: TGTGCCAGCAGGCTGACAGAAGAGACCCAGTACTTC. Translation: CASRLTEETQYF.

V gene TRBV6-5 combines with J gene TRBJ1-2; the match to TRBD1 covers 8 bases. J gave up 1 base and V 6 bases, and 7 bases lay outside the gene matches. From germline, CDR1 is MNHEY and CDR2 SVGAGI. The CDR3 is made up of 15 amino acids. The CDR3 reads CASSRDRGGNYGYTF. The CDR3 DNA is TGTGCCAGCAGCCGAGACAGGGGTGGTAACTATGGCTACACCTTC.